The sample holds a few counts of the clone carrying this TCR beta chain. The antigen remains unidentified. This sample stems from a study of cytomegalovirus exposure and HLA in healthy donors. Whole-study results and caveats: Later analysis demonstrated an association between a missense DCLRE1C variant and TCR beta V- and J-gene trimming. Later analysis suggested most CMV-associated TCR beta chains were HLA-restricted.

The PCR contained 60 Vbeta and 13 Jbeta primers. Profiled with immunoSEQ multiplex PCR; TCRdb holds only in-frame clones, not every one. Here the sample spans 85,000 to 100,000 clones, around 77% being singletons. CDR1 is MNHEY and CDR2 is SMNVEV in the germline V gene (reference sequence). The V gene end was trimmed by 6 bases and the J gene end by 6 bases; junction bases not matched to a gene: 6. The CDR3 sequence is 13 residues long. This TCR derives from a middle-aged man in good health and CMV-seronegative. Sequencing was performed on PBMCs. The chain has TRBV27 and TRBJ2-3; 7 bases align to TRBD1. CDR3 region: CASRGTVRDTQYF. DNA for the CDR3: TGTGCCAGCAGGGGGACAGTTCGTGATACGCAGTATTTT.